Here is one TCR beta chain with its context. The data were obtained in a study of blood T cell repertoires in COVID-19. Sequenced by immunoSEQ multiplex PCR; TCRdb stores in-frame clones only, minus some. The sample has under 400,000 clones; around 86% are singletons. Sequencing was done on a sample of PBMCs or T cells enriched from blood (not recorded which). This clonotype originated in a woman aged 40 to 50 with acute COVID-19.

The CDR3 coding sequence is TGTGCCAGCAGCCATGGGGACTCAATCGATAATGAAAAACTGTTTTTT. Translation gives CASSHGDSIDNEKLFF. The chain carries TRBV3-1 (or the pseudogene TRBV3-2) and TRBJ1-4, with D possibly TRBD1 on 5 matching bases. CDR3 length: 16 amino acids. Trimming left V 3 bases short and J 4 bases short, with 15 bases between. Germline CDR1 and CDR2: LGHDT and YNNKEL (reference sequence).